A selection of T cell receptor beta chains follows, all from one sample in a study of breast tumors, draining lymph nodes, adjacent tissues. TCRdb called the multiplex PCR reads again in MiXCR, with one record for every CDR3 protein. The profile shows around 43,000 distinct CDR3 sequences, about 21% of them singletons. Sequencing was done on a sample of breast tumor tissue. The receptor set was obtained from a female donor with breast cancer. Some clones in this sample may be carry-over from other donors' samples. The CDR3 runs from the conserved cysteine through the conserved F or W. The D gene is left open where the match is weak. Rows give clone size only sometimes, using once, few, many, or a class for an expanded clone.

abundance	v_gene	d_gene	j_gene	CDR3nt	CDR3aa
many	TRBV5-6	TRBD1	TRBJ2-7	TGTGCCAGCAGCAAGGAACAGGGGGCTACCTACAAGCAGTACTTC	CASSKEQGATYKQYF
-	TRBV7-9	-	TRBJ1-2	TGTGCCGGCAGCTCGACCTCGTCGGGGGATGGCTACACCTTC	CAGSSTSSGDGYTF
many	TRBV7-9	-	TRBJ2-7	TGTGCCAGCAGCCCCCGGACTGGGCCCTACGAGCAGTACTTC	CASSPRTGPYEQYF
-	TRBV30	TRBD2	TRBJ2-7	TGTGCCTGGAGACGCCGCCCCGGGGCGGGAGGCGATTACGAGCAGTACTTC	CAWRRRPGAGGDYEQYF
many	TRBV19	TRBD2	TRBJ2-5	TGTGCCAGTAGTCCAGGGACTAGCGGCCAAGAGACCCAGTACTTC	CASSPGTSGQETQYF
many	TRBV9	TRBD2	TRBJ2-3	TGTGCCAGCAGCGTAGAGGGAATACCGGGGGGAGATACGCAGTATTTT	CASSVEGIPGGDTQYF
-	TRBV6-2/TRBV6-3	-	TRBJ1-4	TGTGCCAGCCGACGCCAGGGCTGGAAACTGTTTTTT	CASRRQGWKLFF
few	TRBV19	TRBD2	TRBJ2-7	TGTGCCAGTAGTATCGGCGGGGGGGCCGTTTACGAGCAGTACTTC	CASSIGGGAVYEQYF
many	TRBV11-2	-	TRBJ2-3	TGTGCCAGCAGCTTAGGGGCTGGCCGCCAGGATACGCAGTATTTT	CASSLGAGRQDTQYF
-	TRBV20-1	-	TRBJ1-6	TGCAGTGCTAGACCCCCAGGGTCCTATAATTCACCCCTCCACTTT	CSARPPGSYNSPLHF
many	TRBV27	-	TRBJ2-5	TGTGCCAGCAGTTTATGGGGCCAAGAGACCCAGTACTTC	CASSLWGQETQYF
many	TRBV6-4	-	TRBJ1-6	TGTGCCAGCGGGGAAGGTGGGGAAAATTCACCCCTCCACTTT	CASGEGGENSPLHF
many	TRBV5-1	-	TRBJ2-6	TGCGCCAGCAGCCCGGGGGACTCTGGGGCCAACGTCCTGACTTTC	CASSPGDSGANVLTF
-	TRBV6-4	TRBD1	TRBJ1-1	TGTGCCAGAGCTGACAGGGGCACTGAAGCTTTCTTT	CARADRGTEAFF
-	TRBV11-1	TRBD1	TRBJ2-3	TGTGCCAGCAGCTTCGGGACAGGGTGGGGCACAGATACGCAGTATTTT	CASSFGTGWGTDTQYF
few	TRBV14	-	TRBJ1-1	TGTGCCAGCAGCCAAGATCAAGCAGGGTTAGACACTGAAGCTTTCTTT	CASSQDQAGLDTEAFF